The 3 T cell receptor beta chains presented below share a single source sample, sequenced in a study of T-cell memory formation after mild COVID-19. MiXCR, applied by TCRdb to the 5' RACE reads, yields one record per CDR3 protein. The table lists some 250,000 distinct CDR3 sequences, under 20% of them singletons. The sequenced material came from PBMCs or a T cell subset sorted from them (not recorded which). The receptors shown here come from a man between 18 and 35 years old who had mild COVID-19 (a few samples of this study predate the infection). Cell type and time point are not known.

This chain joins TRBV5-1 and TRBJ2-3, with D tentatively TRBD1 (6 bases). Germline V gene lookup returns CDR1 SGHRS and CDR2 YFSETQ. The CDR3 is 17 amino acids. V lost 4 bases, J lost 1 base, and 19 bases lay in between. CDR3: CASSLQNRAGGTDTQYF. CDR3 nucleotides: TGCGCCAGCAGCCTTCAGAACAGGGCAGGGGGCACAGATACGCAGTATTTT.

The V call is TRBV28, the J call TRBJ2-5; possible D gene TRBD2, 6 bases. The V end was cut by 2 bases, the J end by 2 bases, with 9 bases between. The CDR3 runs 14 residues. Germline V gene data show CDR1 as MDHEN and CDR2 as SYDVKM. The CDR3 protein is CASSLLANQETQYF. CDR3 bases: TGTGCCAGCAGTTTACTAGCGAATCAAGAGACCCAGTACTTC.

V usage is TRBV19 and J usage is TRBJ1-1; unclear D gene. V was shortened by 3 bases and J by 5 bases, with 19 bases between the two germline ends. This CDR3 region has 16 residues. The germline V gene encodes CDR1 LNHDA and CDR2 SQIVND (reference sequence). The CDR3 loop reads CASSIPDRAEHTEAFF. In nucleotides, the CDR3 is TGTGCCAGTAGTATCCCCGATCGGGCCGAGCATACTGAAGCTTTCTTT.